This T cell receptor beta chain was retrieved from a study of regulatory T cells in long-lasting Graves disease. Regarding time point: newly diagnosed GD, antithyroid drugs for less than 3 months. PBMC RNA was the source of the TCR library. Combining iRepertoire HTBI primers with Arm-PCR of CDR3 regions, the authors built TCR beta libraries. TCRdb used MiXCR to reprocess the multiplex PCR reads, holding one entry per CDR3 protein. Of roughly 610,000 distinct CDR3 sequences listed, around 16% are singletons. The germline V gene encodes CDR1 MNHEY and CDR2 SMNVEV (reference sequence). The CDR3 is made up of 14 amino acids. This clonotype showed up just a few times. The junction departs from the called germline gene at one end, perhaps through a read error. These data were likewise used in another study, on T cells in Graves' hyperthyroidism and ophthalmopathy. Turning to that study: These patients, aged 18 to 65, had recently diagnosed hyperthyroidism lasting under 2 months. Most thyroid clonotypes expanded above 0.001 were also detected in blood.

The TCR sequence derives from a man aged 18 to 30 with Graves disease. The chain employs TRBV27 and TRBJ1-6; no reliable D call. The sample consisted of peripheral blood mononuclear cells (PBMCs), taken at new diagnosis, from a patient treated with antithyroid drugs. CDR3 sequence reads: CVSSLGAYNSPLHF. CDR3 nucleotides: TGTGTCAGCAGTTTGGGAGCCTATAATTCACCCCTCCACTTT.